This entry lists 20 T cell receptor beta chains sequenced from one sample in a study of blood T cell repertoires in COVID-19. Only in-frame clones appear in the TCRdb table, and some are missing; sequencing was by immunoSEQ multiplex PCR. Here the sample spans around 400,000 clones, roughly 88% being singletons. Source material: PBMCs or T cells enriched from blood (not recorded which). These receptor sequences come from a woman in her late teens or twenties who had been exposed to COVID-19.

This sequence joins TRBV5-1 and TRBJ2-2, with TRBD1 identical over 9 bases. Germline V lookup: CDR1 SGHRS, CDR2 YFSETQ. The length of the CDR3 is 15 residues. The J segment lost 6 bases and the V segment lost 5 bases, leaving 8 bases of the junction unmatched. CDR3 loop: CASRETGGASGELFF. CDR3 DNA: TGCGCCAGCAGGGAAACAGGGGGCGCCTCCGGGGAGCTGTTTTTT.

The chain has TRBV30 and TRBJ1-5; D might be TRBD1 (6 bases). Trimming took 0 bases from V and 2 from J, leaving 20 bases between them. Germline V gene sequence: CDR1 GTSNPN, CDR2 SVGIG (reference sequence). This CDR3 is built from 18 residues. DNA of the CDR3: TGTGCCTGGAGTGTAGGGACATCTGCTTGGGATGGCAATCAGCCCCAGCATTTT. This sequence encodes CAWSVGTSAWDGNQPQHF.

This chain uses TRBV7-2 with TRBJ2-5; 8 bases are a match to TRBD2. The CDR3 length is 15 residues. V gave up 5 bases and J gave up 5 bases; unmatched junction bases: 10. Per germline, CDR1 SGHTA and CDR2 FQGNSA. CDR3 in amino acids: CASSADGGAGETQYF. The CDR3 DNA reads TGTGCCAGCAGCGCAGACGGGGGGGCCGGGGAGACCCAGTACTTC.

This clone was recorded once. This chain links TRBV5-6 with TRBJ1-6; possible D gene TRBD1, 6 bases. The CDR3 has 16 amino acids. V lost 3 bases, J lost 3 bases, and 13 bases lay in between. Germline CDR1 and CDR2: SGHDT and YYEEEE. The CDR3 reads CASSSRGMGYNSPLHF. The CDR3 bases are TGTGCCAGCAGCTCCAGGGGAATGGGCTATAATTCACCCCTCCACTTT.

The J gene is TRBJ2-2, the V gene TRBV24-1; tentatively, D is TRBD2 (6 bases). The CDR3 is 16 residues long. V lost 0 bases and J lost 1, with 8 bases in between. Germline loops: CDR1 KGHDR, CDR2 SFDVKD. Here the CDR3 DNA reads TGTGCCACCAGTGATTTGATGCGGGAGAACACCGGGGAGCTGTTTTTT. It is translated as CATSDLMRENTGELFF.

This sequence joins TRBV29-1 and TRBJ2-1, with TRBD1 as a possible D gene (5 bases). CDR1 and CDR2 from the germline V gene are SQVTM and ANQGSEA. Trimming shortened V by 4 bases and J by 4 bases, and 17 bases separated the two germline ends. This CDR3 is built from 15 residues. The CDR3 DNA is TGCAGCGTTGTATTGAGACAGCTTATATACAATGAGCAGTTCTTC. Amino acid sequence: CSVVLRQLIYNEQFF.

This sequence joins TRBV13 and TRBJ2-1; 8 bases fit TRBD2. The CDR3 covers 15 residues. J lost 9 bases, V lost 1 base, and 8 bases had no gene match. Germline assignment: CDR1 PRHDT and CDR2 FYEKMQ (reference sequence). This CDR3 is CASSLVGGGLSEQFF. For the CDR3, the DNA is TGTGCCAGCAGCTTAGTGGGCGGGGGGCTATCTGAGCAGTTCTTC.

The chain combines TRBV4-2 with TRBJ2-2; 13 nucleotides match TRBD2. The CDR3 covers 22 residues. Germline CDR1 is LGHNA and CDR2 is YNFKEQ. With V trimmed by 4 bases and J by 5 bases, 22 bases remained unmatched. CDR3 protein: CASSPPSIKTSGGPGRTGELFF. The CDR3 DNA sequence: TGTGCCAGCAGCCCCCCAAGCATTAAGACTAGCGGGGGGCCCGGCCGGACCGGGGAGCTGTTTTTT.

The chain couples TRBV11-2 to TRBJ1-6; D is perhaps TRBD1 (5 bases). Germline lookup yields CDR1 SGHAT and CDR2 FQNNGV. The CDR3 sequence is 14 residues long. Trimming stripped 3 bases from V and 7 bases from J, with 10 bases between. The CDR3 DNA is TGTGCCAGCAGCTTCGGCAGGGAAAATTCACCCCTCCACTTT. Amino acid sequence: CASSFGRENSPLHF.

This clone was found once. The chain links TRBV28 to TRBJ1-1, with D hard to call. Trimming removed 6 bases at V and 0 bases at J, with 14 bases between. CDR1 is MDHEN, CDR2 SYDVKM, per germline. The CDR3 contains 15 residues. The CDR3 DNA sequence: TGTGCCAGCAGGACGAACCACAGAGTGAACACTGAAGCTTTCTTT. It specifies CASRTNHRVNTEAFF.

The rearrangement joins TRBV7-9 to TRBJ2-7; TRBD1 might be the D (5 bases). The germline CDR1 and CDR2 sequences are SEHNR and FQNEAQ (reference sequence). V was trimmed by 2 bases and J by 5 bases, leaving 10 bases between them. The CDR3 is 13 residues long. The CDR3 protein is CASSLFQGNEQYF. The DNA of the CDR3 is TGTGCCAGCAGCTTATTTCAGGGAAACGAGCAGTACTTC.

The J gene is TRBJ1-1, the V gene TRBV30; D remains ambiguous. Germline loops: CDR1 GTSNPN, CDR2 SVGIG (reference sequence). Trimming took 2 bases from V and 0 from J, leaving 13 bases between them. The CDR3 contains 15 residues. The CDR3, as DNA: TGTGCCTGGAGTTCATACGAGGGCTTGAACACTGAAGCTTTCTTT. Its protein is CAWSSYEGLNTEAFF.

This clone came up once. The CDR3 sequence is CASSLLGGQGSYEQYF. DNA for the CDR3: TGTGCCAGCAGCCTTTTAGGGGGACAGGGTTCCTACGAGCAGTACTTC. This chain uses TRBV28 with TRBJ2-7; 9 positions agree with TRBD1. Germline V gives CDR1 MDHEN, CDR2 SYDVKM. The trim removed 6 bases at V and 1 base at J, leaving 10 bases unmatched. The CDR3 is 16 residues long.

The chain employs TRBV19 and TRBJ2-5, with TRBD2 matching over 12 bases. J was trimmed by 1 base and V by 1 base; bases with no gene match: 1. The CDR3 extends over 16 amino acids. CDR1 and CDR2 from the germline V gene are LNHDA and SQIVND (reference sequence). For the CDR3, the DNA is TGTGCCAGTAGTATAGCTAGCGGGGGGGTCCAAGAGACCCAGTACTTC. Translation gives CASSIASGGVQETQYF. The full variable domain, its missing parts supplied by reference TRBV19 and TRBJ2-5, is DGGITQSPKYLFRKEGQNVTLSCEQNLNHDAMYWYRQDPGQGLRLIYYSQIVNDFQKGDIAEGYSVSREKKESFPLTVTSAQKNPTAFYLCASSIASGGVQETQYFGPGTRLLVL.

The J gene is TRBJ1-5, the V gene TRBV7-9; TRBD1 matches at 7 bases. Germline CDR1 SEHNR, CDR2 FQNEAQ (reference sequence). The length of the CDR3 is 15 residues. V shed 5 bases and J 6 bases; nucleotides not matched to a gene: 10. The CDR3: CASSVEGGLTQPQHF. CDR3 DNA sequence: TGTGCCAGCAGCGTGGAAGGGGGCTTAACTCAGCCCCAGCATTTT. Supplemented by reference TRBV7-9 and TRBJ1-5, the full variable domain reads DTGVSQNPRHKITKRGQNVTFRCDPISEHNRLYWYRQTLGQGPEFLTYFQNEAQLEKSRLLSDRFSAERPKGSFSTLEIQRTEQGDSAMYLCASSVEGGLTQPQHFGDGTRLSIL.

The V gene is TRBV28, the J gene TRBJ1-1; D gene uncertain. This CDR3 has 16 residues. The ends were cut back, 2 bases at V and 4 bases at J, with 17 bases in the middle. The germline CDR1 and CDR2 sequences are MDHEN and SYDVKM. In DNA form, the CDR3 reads TGTGCCAGCAGTTTACATTCTGGGAGAGGAGTCACTGAAGCTTTCTTT. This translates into CASSLHSGRGVTEAFF.

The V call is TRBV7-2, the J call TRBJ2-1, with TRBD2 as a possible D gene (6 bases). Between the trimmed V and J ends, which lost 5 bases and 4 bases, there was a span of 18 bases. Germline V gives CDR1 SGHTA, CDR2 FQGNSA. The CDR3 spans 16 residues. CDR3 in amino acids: CASSPRTMALYNEQFF. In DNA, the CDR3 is TGTGCCAGCAGCCCGCGGACTATGGCTCTTTACAATGAGCAGTTCTTC.

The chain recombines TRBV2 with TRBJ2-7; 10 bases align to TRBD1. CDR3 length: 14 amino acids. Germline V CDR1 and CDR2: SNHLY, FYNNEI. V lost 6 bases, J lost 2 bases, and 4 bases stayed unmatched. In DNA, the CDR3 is TGTGCCAGCAGAGGGACAGGGGATCCCTACGAGCAGTACTTC. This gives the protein CASRGTGDPYEQYF.

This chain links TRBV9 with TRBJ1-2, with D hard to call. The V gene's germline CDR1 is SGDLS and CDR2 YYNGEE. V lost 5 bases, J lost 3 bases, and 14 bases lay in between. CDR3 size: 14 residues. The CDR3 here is CASRDAMLDYGYTF. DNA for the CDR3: TGTGCCAGCAGAGATGCTATGTTAGACTATGGCTACACCTTC.

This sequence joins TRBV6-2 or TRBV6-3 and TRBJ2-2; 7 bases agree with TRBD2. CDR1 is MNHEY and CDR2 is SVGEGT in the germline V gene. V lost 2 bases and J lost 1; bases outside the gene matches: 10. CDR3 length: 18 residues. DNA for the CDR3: TGTGCCAGCAGTTACCCTGAGCTAGCGGATTGGAACACCGGGGAGCTGTTTTTT. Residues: CASSYPELADWNTGELFF.